This T cell receptor (beta chain) was captured in a study of blood T cell repertoires in COVID-19 (dated by TCRdb to the early 2020s). Regarding the study in general: Samples covering the acute and convalescent phases of COVID-19 were provided by collaborators in the United States, Italy and Spain. Where HLA class I and class II types were available, the types were taken from metadata supplied by the sample provider, not from assay-based typing. Samples were obtained from the ongoing ImmuneRACE study (first 160 participants) and from approximately 1,200 subjects provided by 6 global collaborators. The material from the prospective study consisted of cDNA or gDNA derived from T cells, B-cell-depleted T cells, or PBMCs. Subjects who had been exposed to COVID-19, were actively infected with it, or had recovered from it provided the deeply sampled blood TCRbeta repertoires that made up the dataset. The repertoires were made available in a free public database intended to serve as a resource for research on the immune response to SARS-CoV-2. A de-identified subject ID, COVID-19 status, age in years and sex were almost always included in the sample metadata.

In the prospective study, participants were roughly 18 to 90 years old, resided in 24 geographic areas of the United States, and were enrolled through a virtual design. In the prospective study, cohorts were assigned on the basis of participant-reported clinical history obtained from a screening survey and a study questionnaire. Exposed participants were defined as having been in contact with someone with a PCR-confirmed or clinician-diagnosed COVID-19 case within 2 weeks of study entry. In the prospective study, mobile phlebotomists collected whole blood, serum and a nasopharyngeal or oropharyngeal swab from each participant. Additional blood draws and questionnaires over an approximately 2-month period could optionally be provided by prospective study participants. Before DNA extraction, blood samples from the prospective study were shipped at room temperature or frozen. TCRbeta CDR3 regions were amplified from genomic DNA by means of the immunoSEQ Assay, a bias-controlled multiplex PCR. The paper's processing steps were these. The number of nucleated cells in each sample was estimated from the amplification of reference gene primers within the assay. To quantify the absolute abundance of each unique TCRbeta CDR3 rearrangement, sequence reads were collapsed and filtered. For each sample, productive Simpson clonality was calculated by taking the square root of Simpson's diversity index across productive rearrangements. Drawn from immuneACCESS, this table holds only the in-frame rearrangements with V and J called that TCRdb kept. Clones are partly lost; checked studies trace under half to an unresolved V gene and leave the rest unexplained. Clonal size and the V and J genes are those of that table, whereas D and trimming came from the DNA. The sample profile shows fewer than 350,000 clones; 75% to 90% of them were found once. Approximately 1.9% of the sample rests with the top ten.

Overall study outcomes, separate from this receptor: How much clinical and demographic metadata was included differed by source and by participant, and the metadata was provided uncurated.

On this clone: Its antigen specificity is not known. No much larger clone exists at a distance of one base, and base qualities are not known.

Sequenced sample: PBMCs or T cells enriched from blood (not recorded which). The receptor comes from a woman aged 25 to 39 who had been exposed to COVID-19.

The nucleotide sequence reads as follows: TGTGCCAGCAGTTTTCGGACAGGGGGTTCTCAGGGGGAAAAACTGTTTTTT. Its product reads: CASSFRTGGSQGEKLFF. The receptor chain draws on TRBV28 and TRBJ1-4; 10 bases in the middle match TRBD1. The CDR3 contains 17 residues, cysteine and phenylalanine counted. Of the read, only the CDR3 DNA is kept; its 51 bases are in frame from base 1. CDR1 and CDR2, looked up from the germline V gene, are MDHEN and SYDVKM. Ends trimmed: V by 3 bases, J by 8 bases; bases unmatched to a gene: 12.